This T cell receptor (beta chain) is drawn from a study of persistence of HIV-infected CD4 T cells. Anti-CD3/anti-CD28 beads served as a nonspecific positive control stimulus. Sorting of responding CD4+ T cells relied on upregulated CD40 ligand together with CD69. The libraries were made with immunoSEQ version 4 in survey mode. Profiled with immunoSEQ multiplex PCR; TCRdb holds only in-frame clones, not every one. The sample includes 35,000 to 55,000 clones, 88% seen only once; the top ten take 0.45% to 0.5%. To note about this clone: Its antigen is not identified.

This CDR3 spans 14 amino acids. Germline trimming cut 2 bases from V and 9 bases from J; bases unmatched to any gene: 7. CDR1 KGHSH and CDR2 LQKENI come from the germline V gene. The input for sequencing was CD4+ T cells sorted from PBMCs after approximately 19-hour stimulation, taken from a patient who received antiretroviral therapy. V usage is TRBV18 and J usage is TRBJ2-1, with 7 nucleotides matching TRBD1. This receptor was obtained from an adult woman with HIV who was CMV-seropositive. The CDR3 nucleotides are TGTGCCAGCTCACCAACGGGCAGGGGGATTGAGCAGTTCTTC. It specifies CASSPTGRGIEQFF. Full variable domain (rest looked up from reference TRBV18 and TRBJ2-1): NAGVMQNPRHLVRRRGQEARLRCSPMKGHSHVYWYRQLPEEGLKFMVYLQKENIIDESGMPKERFSAEFPKEGPSILRIQQVVRGDSAAYFCASSPTGRGIEQFFGPGTRLTVL.